This TCR beta chain was profiled in a study of neurological immune-mediated disorders (dated by TCRdb to the late 2010s). For context, the study as a whole: Peripheral blood TCR-beta repertoires from patients with HTLV-I-associated myelopathy (HAM/TSP), patients with multiple sclerosis, and healthy controls were compared in the study using UMI-based sequencing. The cohort comprised approximately 67 subjects: some 14 HAM/TSP patients, 35 or so multiple sclerosis patients and about 20 healthy controls. Technical triplicate libraries were sequenced so that the variability in frequency of each individual clone could be precisely calculated. The 100 to 110 TCR-beta libraries covered PBMC samples along with longitudinal samples, technical triplicates, and paired sorted CD4+ and CD8+ T-cell subsets.

From cysteine to phenylalanine, the CDR3 is 14 amino acids long. This entry keeps only the CDR3 DNA: 42 bases, framed from base 1. The trim is 3 bases for V and 12 bases for J, with a gap of 18 bases between the germline ends. cDNA was synthesized by template-switch 5'RACE using a primer carrying a 10-nucleotide random unique molecular identifier by which each TCR transcript was tagged. Every sequencing run covered 15-18 subjects and yielded more than 180 million TCR-beta sequences. The RNeasy kit was used for extraction of total RNA. The KAPA Real-time Library Amplification kit was used to amplify TCR-beta VDJ regions with primers targeting the TCR constant region and the 5'RACE anchor. A first PCR added sample indexes and Illumina adaptors, after which a second PCR increased the library yield. After purification with Ampure beads, the TCR product of roughly 650 bp was size-selected on a 2% E-gel SizeSelection system. Before pooling, libraries had their quality checked on a Bioanalyzer, their concentration measured with Qubit, and their quantity determined with the Kapa Library Quantification kit. An Illumina HiSeq 2500 sequenced the libraries paired-end 2 x 150 bp. To increase sequence diversity, about 25-31% phiX was spiked into each library pool. In the authors' own workflow: Quality-filtered reads were processed with the UMI-based MiGEC pipeline, and over 90% of raw TCR sequences were removed by the MiGEC pipeline during error correction. VDJ genes were aligned to IMGT germline references, and clonotypes were defined by unique CDR3 amino acid sequence plus V-J genes. Clonal expansion, Shannon diversity and CDR3 relatedness (CalcPairwiseDistances, ClusterSamples) were evaluated with VDJtools, and phylogenetic trees were built with CLCbio workbench. A clone was classed as expanded if it had 8 or more unique UMIs, a cutoff based on coefficient-of-variation modelling across technical triplicates. Starting from the raw public reads, TCRdb applied fastp trimming at Q25, assembled clones with MiXCR and retained in-frame beta chains. Every CDR3 protein is listed once, alongside the most common genes and DNA of its rows. The V and J calls were determined by TCRdb, not by the authors. The sample contains roughly 25,000 distinct CDR3 sequences, over 10% of them found a single time. The top ten hold approximately 5% of the sample.

Overall study results and their limits: Expanded clones from different subjects shared no identical CDR3 amino acid sequences, which suggests that TCR-beta repertoires were private in all groups. The highest TCR clonal expansion was observed in HAM/TSP patients, whereas the lowest was observed in MS patients, even when compared with healthy controls.

At least ten counts were recorded for this clonotype. The specificity of this receptor is unknown. Qualities for individual bases were not recorded, and no much larger clone is one base off. In the paper's terms, the time point label means: technical triplicate 1. For sorted-subset TCR libraries, over 900,000 sorted CD4+ or CD8+ T cells were used. Peripheral blood underwent Ficoll-Hypaque density gradient centrifugation to isolate PBMCs, which were then cryopreserved in liquid nitrogen. The study also sequenced paired sorted CD4+ and CD8+ subsets from healthy controls, HAM/TSP patients and MS patients.

This sequence originates from a female donor with HTLV-1-associated myelopathy (HAM/TSP). The sequenced sample was CD4+ T cells from blood. The chain links TRBV12-3 or TRBV12-4 with TRBJ2-1, with a weak D call of TRBD1 (5 bases match). The sequence in DNA is TGTGCCAGCAGTTTCAACACAGGCACCTCGGGGCAGTTCTTC. The encoded protein is CASSFNTGTSGQFF.